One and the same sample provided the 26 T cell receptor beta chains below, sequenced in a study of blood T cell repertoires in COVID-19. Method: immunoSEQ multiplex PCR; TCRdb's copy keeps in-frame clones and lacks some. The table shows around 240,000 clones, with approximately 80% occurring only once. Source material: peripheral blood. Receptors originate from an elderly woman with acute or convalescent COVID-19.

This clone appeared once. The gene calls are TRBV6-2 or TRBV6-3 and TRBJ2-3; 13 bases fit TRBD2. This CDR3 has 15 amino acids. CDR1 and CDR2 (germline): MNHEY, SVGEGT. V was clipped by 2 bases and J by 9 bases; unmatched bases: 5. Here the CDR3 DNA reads TGTGCCAGCAGTTACGTAGGACTAGCGGGAGTAACGCAGTATTTT. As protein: CASSYVGLAGVTQYF.

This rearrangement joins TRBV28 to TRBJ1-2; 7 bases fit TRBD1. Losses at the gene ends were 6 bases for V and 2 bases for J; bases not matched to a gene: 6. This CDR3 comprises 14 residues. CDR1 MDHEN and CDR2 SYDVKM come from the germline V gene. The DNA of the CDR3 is TGTGCCAGCAGGACCCCGGGACAGAACTATGGCTACACCTTC. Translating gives CASRTPGQNYGYTF.

CDR3 DNA sequence: TGTGCCAGCAGCCCACCGGGGACAGATACGCAGTATTTT. Protein sequence: CASSPPGTDTQYF. V gene TRBV3-1 (or the pseudogene TRBV3-2) combines with J gene TRBJ2-3, with D perhaps matching TRBD2 (5 bases). Per germline, CDR1 LGHDT and CDR2 YNNKEL (reference sequence). This CDR3 comprises 13 residues. The ends were cut back, 4 bases at V and 3 bases at J, with 8 bases in the middle.

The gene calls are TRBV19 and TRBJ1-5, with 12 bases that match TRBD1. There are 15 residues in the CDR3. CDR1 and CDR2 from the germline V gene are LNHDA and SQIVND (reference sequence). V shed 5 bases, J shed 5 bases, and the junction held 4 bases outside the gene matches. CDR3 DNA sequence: TGTGCCAGTAGTCCGCGGGACAGGGGGCATCAGCCCCAGCATTTT. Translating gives CASSPRDRGHQPQHF.

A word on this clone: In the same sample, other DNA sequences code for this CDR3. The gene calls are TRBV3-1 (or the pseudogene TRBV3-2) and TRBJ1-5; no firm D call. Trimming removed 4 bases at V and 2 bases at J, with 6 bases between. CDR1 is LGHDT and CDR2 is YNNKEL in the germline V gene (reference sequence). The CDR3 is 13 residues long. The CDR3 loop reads CASSPGGNQPQHF. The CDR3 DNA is TGTGCCAGCAGCCCGGGTGGCAATCAGCCCCAGCATTTT.

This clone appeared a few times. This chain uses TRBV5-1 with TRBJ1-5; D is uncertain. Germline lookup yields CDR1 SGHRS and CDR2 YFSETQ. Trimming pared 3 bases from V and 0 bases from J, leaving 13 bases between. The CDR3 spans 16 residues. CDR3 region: CASSCPRQDSNQPQHF. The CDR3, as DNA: TGCGCCAGCAGCTGCCCTCGACAAGATAGCAATCAGCCCCAGCATTTT.

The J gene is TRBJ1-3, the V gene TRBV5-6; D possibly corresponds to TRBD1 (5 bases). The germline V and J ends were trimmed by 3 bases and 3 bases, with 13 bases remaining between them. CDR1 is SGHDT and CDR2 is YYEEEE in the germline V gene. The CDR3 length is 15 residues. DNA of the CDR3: TGTGCCAGCAGCTCCAACAGGATACTTGGAAACACCATATATTTT. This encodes CASSSNRILGNTIYF.

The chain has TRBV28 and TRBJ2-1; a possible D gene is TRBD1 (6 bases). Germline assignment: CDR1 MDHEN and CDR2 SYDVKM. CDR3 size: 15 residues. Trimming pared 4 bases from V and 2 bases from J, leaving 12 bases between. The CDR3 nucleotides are TGTGCCAGCAGTTCCGCCGGGACACCCTACAATGAGCAGTTCTTC. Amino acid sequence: CASSSAGTPYNEQFF.

The CDR3 here is CASRGRGGENYGYTF. Written as DNA, the CDR3 is TGTGCCAGCCGAGGGCGCGGGGGCGAAAACTATGGCTACACCTTC. The chain joins TRBV18 to TRBJ1-2; a possible D gene is TRBD1 (6 bases). The CDR3 is 15 amino acids. Germline CDR1 and CDR2: KGHSH and LQKENI. Trimming removed 8 bases at V and 2 bases at J, with 18 bases between.

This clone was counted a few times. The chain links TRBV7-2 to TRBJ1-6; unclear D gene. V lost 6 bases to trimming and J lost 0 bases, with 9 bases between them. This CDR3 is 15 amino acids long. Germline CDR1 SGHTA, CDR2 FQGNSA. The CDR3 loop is CASSSDYSYNSPLHF. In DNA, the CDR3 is TGTGCCAGCAGTTCGGACTACTCCTATAATTCACCCCTCCACTTT.

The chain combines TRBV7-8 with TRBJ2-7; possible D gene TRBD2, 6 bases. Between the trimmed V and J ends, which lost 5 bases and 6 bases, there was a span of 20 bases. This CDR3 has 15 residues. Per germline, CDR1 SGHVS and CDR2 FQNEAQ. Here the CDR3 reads CASSAPRLVRSEQYF. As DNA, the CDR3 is TGTGCCAGCAGCGCCCCCCGACTAGTCCGGAGCGAGCAGTACTTC.

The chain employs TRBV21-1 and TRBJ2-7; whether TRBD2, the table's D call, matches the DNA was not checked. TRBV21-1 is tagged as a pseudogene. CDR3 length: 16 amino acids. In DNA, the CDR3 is TGTGCCAGCAGCGTCTATAGCGGGAGGTCCGCCTACGAGCAGTACTTC. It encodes CASSVYSGRSAYEQYF.

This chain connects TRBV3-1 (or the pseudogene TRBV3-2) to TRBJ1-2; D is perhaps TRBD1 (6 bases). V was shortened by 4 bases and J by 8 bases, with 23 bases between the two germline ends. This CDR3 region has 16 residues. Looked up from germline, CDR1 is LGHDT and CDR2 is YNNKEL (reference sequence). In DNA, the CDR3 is TGTGCCAGCAGCCGGGGCAGGGGAGCGATCAGCGACGGCTACACCTTC. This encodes CASSRGRGAISDGYTF.

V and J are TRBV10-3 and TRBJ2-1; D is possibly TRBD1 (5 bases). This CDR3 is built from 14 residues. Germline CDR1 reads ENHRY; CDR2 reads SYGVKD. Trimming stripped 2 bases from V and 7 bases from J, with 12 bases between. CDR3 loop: CAISETGMKNEQFF. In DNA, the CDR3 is TGTGCCATCAGTGAGACAGGTATGAAGAATGAGCAGTTCTTC.

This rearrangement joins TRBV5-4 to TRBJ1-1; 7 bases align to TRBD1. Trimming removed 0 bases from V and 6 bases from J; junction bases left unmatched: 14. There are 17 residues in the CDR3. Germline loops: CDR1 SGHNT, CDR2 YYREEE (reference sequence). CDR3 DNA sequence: TGTGCCAGCAGCTTGGGGAGGGGGCAGGTGTATATCCCTGAAGCTTTCTTT. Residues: CASSLGRGQVYIPEAFF.

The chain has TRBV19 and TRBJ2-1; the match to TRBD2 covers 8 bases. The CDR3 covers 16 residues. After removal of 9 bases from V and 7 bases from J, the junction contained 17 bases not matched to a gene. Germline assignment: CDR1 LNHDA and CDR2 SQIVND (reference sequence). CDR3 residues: CARAGSSGLQGNEQFF. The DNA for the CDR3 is TGTGCCAGGGCTGGGTCTAGCGGGCTTCAGGGGAATGAGCAGTTCTTC.

In DNA form, the CDR3 reads TGTGCCAGCAGCGATCGGACAGGCAGGGCCTACAATGAGCAGTTCTTC. As protein: CASSDRTGRAYNEQFF. The chain recombines TRBV5-4 with TRBJ2-1, with TRBD1 matching over 7 bases. CDR1 and CDR2 (germline): SGHNT, YYREEE (reference sequence). V trimming: 4 bases; J trimming: 2 bases; junction bases outside the gene matches: 9. The CDR3 consists of 16 residues.

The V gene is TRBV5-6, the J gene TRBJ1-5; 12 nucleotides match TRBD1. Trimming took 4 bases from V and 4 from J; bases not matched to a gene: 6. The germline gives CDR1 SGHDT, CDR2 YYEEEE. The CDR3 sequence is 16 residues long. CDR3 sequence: CASSAGTGGSNQPQHF. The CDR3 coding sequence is TGTGCCAGCAGCGCGGGGACAGGGGGCTCGAATCAGCCCCAGCATTTT.

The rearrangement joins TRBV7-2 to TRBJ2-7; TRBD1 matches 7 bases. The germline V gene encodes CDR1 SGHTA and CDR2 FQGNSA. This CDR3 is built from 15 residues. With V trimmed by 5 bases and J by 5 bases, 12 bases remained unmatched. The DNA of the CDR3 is TGTGCCAGCAGCCCGACCGGGACAGTTGTGAACGAGCAGTACTTC. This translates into CASSPTGTVVNEQYF.

CDR3 loop: CAWRVVPSGTSGRHYEQYF. The CDR3 region has the DNA TGTGCCTGGAGGGTCGTGCCCTCCGGGACTAGCGGGAGGCATTACGAGCAGTACTTC. The gene calls are TRBV30 and TRBJ2-7; the match to TRBD2 covers 15 bases. The length of the CDR3 is 19 residues. V gave up 3 bases and J gave up 4 bases; unmatched junction bases: 16. CDR1 and CDR2 (germline): GTSNPN, SVGIG (reference sequence).

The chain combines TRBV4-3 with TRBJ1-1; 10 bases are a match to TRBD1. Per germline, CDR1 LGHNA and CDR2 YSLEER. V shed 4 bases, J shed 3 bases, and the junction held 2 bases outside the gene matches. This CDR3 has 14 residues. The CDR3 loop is CASSLGQGDTEAFF. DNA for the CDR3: TGCGCCAGCAGCCTAGGACAGGGGGACACTGAAGCTTTCTTT.

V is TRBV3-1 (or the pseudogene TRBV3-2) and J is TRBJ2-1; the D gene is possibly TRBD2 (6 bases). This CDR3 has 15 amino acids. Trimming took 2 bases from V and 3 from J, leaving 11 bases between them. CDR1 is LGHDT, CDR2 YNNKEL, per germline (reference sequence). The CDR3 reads CASSQFRAGYNEQFF. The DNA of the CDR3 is TGTGCCAGCAGCCAATTCAGAGCGGGCTACAATGAGCAGTTCTTC.

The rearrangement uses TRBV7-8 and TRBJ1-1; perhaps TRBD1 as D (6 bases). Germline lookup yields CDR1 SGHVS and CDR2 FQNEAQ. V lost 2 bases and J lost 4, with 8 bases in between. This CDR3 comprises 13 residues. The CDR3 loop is CASSLTGSTEAFF. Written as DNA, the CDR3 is TGTGCCAGCAGCTTAACAGGGAGCACTGAAGCTTTCTTT.

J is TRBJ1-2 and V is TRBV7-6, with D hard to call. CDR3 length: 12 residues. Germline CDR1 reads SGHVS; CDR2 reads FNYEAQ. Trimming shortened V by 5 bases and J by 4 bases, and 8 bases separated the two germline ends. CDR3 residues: CASSQSGYGYTF. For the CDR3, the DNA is TGTGCCAGCAGCCAATCAGGCTATGGCTACACCTTC.

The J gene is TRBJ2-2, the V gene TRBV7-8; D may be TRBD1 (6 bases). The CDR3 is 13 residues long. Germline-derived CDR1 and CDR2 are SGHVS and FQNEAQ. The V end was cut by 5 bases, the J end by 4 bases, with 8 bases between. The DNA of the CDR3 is TGTGCCAGCAGCAAACAGGGCACCGGGGAGCTGTTTTTT. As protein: CASSKQGTGELFF.

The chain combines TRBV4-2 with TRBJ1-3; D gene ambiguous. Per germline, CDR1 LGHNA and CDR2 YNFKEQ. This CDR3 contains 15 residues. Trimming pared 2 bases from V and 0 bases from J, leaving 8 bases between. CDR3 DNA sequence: TGTGCCAGCAGCCAAAGCCCGAGCTCTGGAAACACCATATATTTT. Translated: CASSQSPSSGNTIYF.